This TCR beta chain was recovered during a study of PD-1 blockade in mismatch repair-deficient tumors. Time point defined: approximately 10-day in vitro stimulation with candidate neoantigen peptide 4. Mismatch repair deficiency was confirmed in all patients, by PCR or immunohistochemistry. The count of this clone is one. What it binds is unknown. The CDR3 loop spans 17 amino acids. Germline CDR1 and CDR2: WNHNN and SYGVQD (reference sequence). The ends lost 0 bases at V and 7 bases at J; junction bases unmatched: 8. Clones were read by immunoSEQ multiplex PCR, and TCRdb kept only the in-frame ones, dropping some. The table has more than 11,000 clones, about 85% seen once. Study results and limitations: Tumor-resident clones, often absent from pretreatment blood, expanded after pembrolizumab and then contracted. Three of seven peptides expanded clones, giving 120 to 150 unique blood TCRs.

This TCR came from an adult with mismatch repair-deficient cancer. Sample: cells cultured in vitro, taken from a patient treated with pembrolizumab. This chain uses TRBV10-1 with TRBJ2-3, with 12 bases fitting TRBD2. The CDR3 DNA follows: TGCGCCAGCAGTGAGTCGGTGACTAGCGGGAGAGATAATACGCAGTATTTT. Residues: CASSESVTSGRDNTQYF.